This TCR beta chain is drawn from a study of T-cell reconstitution after alpha-beta-depleted transplantation in children. This clonotype was counted ten times or more. The J segment lost 6 bases and the V segment lost 4 bases, leaving 9 bases of the junction unmatched. The CDR3 has 16 amino acids. CDR1 is LGHNA and CDR2 is YSLEER in the germline V gene. A TCRbeta library incorporating unique molecular identifiers was prepared. Each CDR3 protein gets one entry after TCRdb re-called the PCR reads with MiXCR. The repertoire holds 490,000 or so distinct CDR3 sequences, with 10% to 13% as singletons. This clonotype originated in a child aged 2 to 10 with inherited bone marrow failure, due to receive a stem cell transplant. The chain employs TRBV4-3 and TRBJ2-1; 10 nucleotides line up with TRBD2. The specimen was PBMCs, collected before TCRalphabeta/CD19-depleted stem cell transplant. The chain's CDR3 is CASSRSAGTSANEQFF. The DNA for the CDR3 is TGCGCCAGCAGCCGGTCAGCCGGGACTAGCGCCAATGAGCAGTTCTTC.